This T cell receptor (beta chain) was captured by sequencing in a study of OX40 agonist ivuxolimab in advanced cancers. Overall study context: The patients received ivuxolimab by intravenous route every 2 weeks at 0.01 to 10 mg/kg.

In the case of this clone: Its antigen is unidentified.

Study-wide findings and caveats: Dose levels from 0.1 to 3.0 mg/kg saw CD4+ and CD8+ blood T cells expand clonally by week 6. CD8+ T cells showed, on average, more clonal expansion than CD4+ cells.

Peripheral blood came from all dose cohorts at three timepoints. With 0 bases removed from V and 5 bases from J, the gap between germline ends came to 5 bases. CDR3 length equals 13 residues. Germline V lookup: CDR1 PRHDT, CDR2 FYEKMQ (reference sequence). Measured with immunoSEQ multiplex PCR; TCRdb has only the in-frame clones, and not every one. The sample holds 63,000 or so clones; roughly 83% are singletons and the top ten take 7.9%. The source was CD4+ or CD8+ T cells sorted from blood, collected in a trial of the OX40 agonist ivuxolimab. The chain employs TRBV13 and TRBJ2-1; no clear D. The receptor was derived from an adult with an advanced solid tumor such as melanoma, head and neck, liver or kidney cancer. CDR3 amino acids: CASSLGQHNEQFF. The CDR3 nucleotides are TGTGCCAGCAGCTTAGGACAGCACAATGAGCAGTTCTTC. Based on the CDR3 plus reference TRBV13 and TRBJ2-1, the full variable domain is AAGVIQSPRHLIKEKRETATLKCYPIPRHDTVYWYQQGPGQDPQFLISFYEKMQSDKGSIPDRFSAQQFSDYHSELNMSSLELGDSALYFCASSLGQHNEQFFGPGTRLTVL.